One T cell receptor (beta chain) is described in this entry. The antigen remains undetermined. The sample belongs to a study of cytomegalovirus exposure and HLA in healthy donors. Study-level results: Common viral pathogens were later found to be apparently linked to several of the most significant clusters. In a later analysis, at a false discovery rate of 0.05, about 17,000 TCR beta sequences matched HLA alleles.

PCR used 60 Vbeta primers and 13 Jbeta primers. TCRdb's table, derived via immunoSEQ multiplex PCR, lists solely in-frame clones and lacks some. The table for this sample gives some 80,000 clones. Germline CDR1 MNHNY, CDR2 SVGAGI (reference sequence). Trimming shortened V by 6 bases and J by 6 bases, and 8 bases separated the two germline ends. This CDR3 contains 12 residues. The material sequenced was PBMCs. This chain joins TRBV6-6 and TRBJ2-2; the D is unclear. This clonotype was obtained from a man aged 50 to 60 in good health and CMV-seropositive. The CDR3 DNA reads as TGTGCCAGCAGCCAGTATGCCGGGGAGCTGTTTTTT. Encoded protein: CASSQYAGELFF.